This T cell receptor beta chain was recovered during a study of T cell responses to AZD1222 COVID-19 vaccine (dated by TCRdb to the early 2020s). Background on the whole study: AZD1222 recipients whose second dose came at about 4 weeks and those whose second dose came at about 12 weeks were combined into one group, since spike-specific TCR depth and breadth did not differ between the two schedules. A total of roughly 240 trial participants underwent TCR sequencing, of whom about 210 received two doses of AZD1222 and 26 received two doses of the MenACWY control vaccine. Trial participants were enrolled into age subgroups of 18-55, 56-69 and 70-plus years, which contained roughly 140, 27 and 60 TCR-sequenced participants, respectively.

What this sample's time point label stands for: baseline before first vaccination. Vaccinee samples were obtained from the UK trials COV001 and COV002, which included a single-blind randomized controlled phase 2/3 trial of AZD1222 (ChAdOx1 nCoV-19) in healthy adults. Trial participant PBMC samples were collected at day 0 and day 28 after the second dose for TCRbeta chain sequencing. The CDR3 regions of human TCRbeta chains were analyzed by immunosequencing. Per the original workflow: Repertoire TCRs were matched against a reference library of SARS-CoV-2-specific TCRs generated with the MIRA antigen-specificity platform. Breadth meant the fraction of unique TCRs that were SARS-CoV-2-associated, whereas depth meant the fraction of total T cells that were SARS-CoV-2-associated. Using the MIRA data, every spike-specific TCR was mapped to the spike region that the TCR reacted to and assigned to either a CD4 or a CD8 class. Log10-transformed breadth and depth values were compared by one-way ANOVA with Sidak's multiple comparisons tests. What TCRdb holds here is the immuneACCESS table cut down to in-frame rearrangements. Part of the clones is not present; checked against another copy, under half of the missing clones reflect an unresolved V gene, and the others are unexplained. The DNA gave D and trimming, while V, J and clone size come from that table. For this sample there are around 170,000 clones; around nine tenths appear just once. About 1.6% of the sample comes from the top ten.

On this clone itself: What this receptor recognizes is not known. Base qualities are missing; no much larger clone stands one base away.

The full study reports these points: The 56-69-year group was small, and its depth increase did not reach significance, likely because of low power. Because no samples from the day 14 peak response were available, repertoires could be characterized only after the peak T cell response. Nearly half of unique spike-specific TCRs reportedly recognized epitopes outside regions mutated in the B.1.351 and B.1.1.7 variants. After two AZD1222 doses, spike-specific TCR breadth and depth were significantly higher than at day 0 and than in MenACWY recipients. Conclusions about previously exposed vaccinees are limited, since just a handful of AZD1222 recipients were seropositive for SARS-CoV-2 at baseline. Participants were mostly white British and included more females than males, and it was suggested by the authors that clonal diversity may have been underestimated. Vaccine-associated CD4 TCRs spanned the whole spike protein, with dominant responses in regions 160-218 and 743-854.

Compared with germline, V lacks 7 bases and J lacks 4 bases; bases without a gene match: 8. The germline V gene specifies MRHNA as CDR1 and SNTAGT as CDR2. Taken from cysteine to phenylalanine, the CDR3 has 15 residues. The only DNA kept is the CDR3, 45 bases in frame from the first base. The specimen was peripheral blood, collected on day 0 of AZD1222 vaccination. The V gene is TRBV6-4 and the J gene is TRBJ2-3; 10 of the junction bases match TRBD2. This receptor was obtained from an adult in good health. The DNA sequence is TGTGCCAGCAAATCCGGGACTAGCGACTCAGATACGCAGTATTTT. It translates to CASKSGTSDSDTQYF.